Shown below are 12 T cell receptor beta chains from a single sample sequenced in a study of cytomegalovirus exposure and HLA in healthy donors. Primers: 60 Vbeta forward and 13 Jbeta reverse. Sequencing used immunoSEQ multiplex PCR; TCRdb keeps in-frame clones, though not all of them. This table has 200,000 to 250,000 clones, around 89% appearing once. The sequenced material came from PBMCs. The receptors were sampled from a woman between 18 and 29 years old in good health and CMV-seronegative.

Concerning this clone: Different DNA sequences within this sample yield the same CDR3. The chain is built from TRBV7-9 and TRBJ1-2, with unresolved D. This CDR3 comprises 11 residues. Trimming cost V 8 bases and J 8 bases, with 12 bases left between them. The V gene's germline CDR1 is SEHNR and CDR2 FQNEAQ (reference sequence). The CDR3 is CASARRGGYTF. The CDR3 DNA is TGTGCCAGCGCTCGTCGCGGCGGCTACACCTTC.

The chain combines TRBV5-6 with TRBJ2-3, with D tentatively TRBD2 (6 bases). Germline V gene data show CDR1 as SGHDT and CDR2 as YYEEEE. This CDR3 contains 13 residues. Between the trimmed V and J ends, which lost 3 bases and 7 bases, there was a span of 12 bases. The CDR3 bases are TGTGCCAGCAGCTGGAATCGGGAGCATACGCAGTATTTT. Encoded protein: CASSWNREHTQYF.

This clone came up a few times. The chain uses TRBV5-1 and TRBJ2-5, with D uncertain. This CDR3 region has 13 residues. The germline CDR1 and CDR2 sequences are SGHRS and YFSETQ. Trimming stripped 2 bases from V and 4 bases from J, with 9 bases between. In DNA form, the CDR3 reads TGCGCCAGCAGCTTTAGCAGCCCAGAGACCCAGTACTTC. It encodes CASSFSSPETQYF.

This rearrangement joins TRBV10-3 to TRBJ2-3, with D perhaps TRBD2 (6 bases). In germline, CDR1 is ENHRY, CDR2 SYGVKD. V was trimmed by 0 bases and J by 0 bases, leaving 13 bases between them. The CDR3 has 17 amino acids. The CDR3 DNA is TGTGCCATCAGTGAGTCGTTTCGGGGGAGTAGCACAGATACGCAGTATTTT. The encoded protein is CAISESFRGSSTDTQYF.

This chain connects TRBV19 to TRBJ2-3; 8 positions agree with TRBD2. Unmatched junction bases numbered 1, after V lost 1 base and J lost 4 bases. The CDR3 has 14 residues. Germline-derived CDR1 and CDR2 are LNHDA and SQIVND (reference sequence). The CDR3 loop is CASSIGGGPDTQYF. As DNA, the CDR3 is TGTGCCAGTAGTATAGGCGGGGGGCCAGATACGCAGTATTTT.

This chain uses TRBV14 with TRBJ2-1; TRBD2 agrees at 9 bases. CDR3 length: 16 residues. V lost 4 bases, J lost 4 bases, and 8 bases stayed unmatched. Per germline, CDR1 SGHDN and CDR2 FVKESK. CDR3 loop: CASSPETAGGYNEQFF. DNA for the CDR3: TGTGCCAGCAGCCCCGAGACAGCGGGGGGTTACAATGAGCAGTTCTTC.

V and J are TRBV7-2 and TRBJ1-4, with 8 bases lining up with TRBD1. Germline loops: CDR1 SGHTA, CDR2 FQGNSA. Trimming removed 5 bases from V and 8 bases from J; junction bases left unmatched: 7. The CDR3 loop spans 14 amino acids. The CDR3: CASSRTGWGEKLFF. The CDR3, as DNA: TGTGCCAGCAGCCGGACAGGGTGGGGAGAAAAACTGTTTTTT.

This chain connects TRBV7-8 to TRBJ2-3; possible D gene TRBD2, 5 bases. The CDR3 is 16 amino acids. V lost 5 bases to trimming and J lost 5 bases, with 20 bases between them. CDR1 is SGHVS, CDR2 FQNEAQ, per germline. DNA for the CDR3: TGTGCCAGCAGCCTTAGAATGGGGAGTCGACTAGATACGCAGTATTTT. Encoded protein: CASSLRMGSRLDTQYF.

This rearrangement joins TRBV7-2 to TRBJ2-2; perhaps TRBD2 as D (5 bases). V was pared by 3 bases and J by 4 bases, with 15 bases between. The length of the CDR3 is 16 residues. Germline CDR1 reads SGHTA; CDR2 reads FQGNSA. As DNA, the CDR3 is TGTGCCAGCAGCTTGACCCCGGGAACGGCCACCGGGGAGCTGTTTTTT. Its translation: CASSLTPGTATGELFF.

The chain combines TRBV30 with TRBJ2-3; D uncertain. The CDR3 has 13 amino acids. Germline CDR1 GTSNPN, CDR2 SVGIG (reference sequence). Deletions cut 4 bases from V and 1 base from J, with 9 bases between. The CDR3 sequence is CAWTGPGTDTQYF. DNA for the CDR3: TGTGCCTGGACCGGTCCGGGCACAGATACGCAGTATTTT.

The V gene is TRBV6-5, the J gene TRBJ1-2, with 7 positions matching TRBD1. J lost 5 bases, V lost 6 bases, and 9 bases had no gene match. The germline CDR1 and CDR2 sequences are MNHEY and SVGAGI. This CDR3 has 14 amino acids. The CDR3 nucleotides read TGTGCCAGCAGCCTCAGACAGGGTCGTTATGGCTACACCTTC. It is translated as CASSLRQGRYGYTF.

This clone was counted only a few times. The chain links TRBV6-5 to TRBJ2-2, with D hard to call. Between the trimmed V and J ends, which lost 2 bases and 2 bases, there was a span of 12 bases. Germline V lookup: CDR1 MNHEY, CDR2 SVGAGI. This CDR3 comprises 16 residues. DNA of the CDR3: TGTGCCAGCAGTTACCGGCGTAGGAGTAACACCGGGGAGCTGTTTTTT. Protein: CASSYRRRSNTGELFF.